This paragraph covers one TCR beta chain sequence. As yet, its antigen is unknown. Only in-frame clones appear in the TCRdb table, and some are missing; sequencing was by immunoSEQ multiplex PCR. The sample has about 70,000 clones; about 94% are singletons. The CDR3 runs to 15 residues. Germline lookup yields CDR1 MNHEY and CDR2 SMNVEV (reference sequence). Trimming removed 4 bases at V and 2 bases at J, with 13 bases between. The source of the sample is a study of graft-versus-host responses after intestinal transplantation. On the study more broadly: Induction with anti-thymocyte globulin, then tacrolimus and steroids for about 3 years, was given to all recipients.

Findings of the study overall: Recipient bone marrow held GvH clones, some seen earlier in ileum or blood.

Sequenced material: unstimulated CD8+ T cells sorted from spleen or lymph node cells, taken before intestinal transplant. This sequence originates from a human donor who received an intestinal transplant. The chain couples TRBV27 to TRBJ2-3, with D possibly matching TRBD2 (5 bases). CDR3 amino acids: CASSSGLYYTDTQYF. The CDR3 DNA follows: TGTGCCAGCAGTTCAGGACTGTACTACACAGATACGCAGTATTTT.